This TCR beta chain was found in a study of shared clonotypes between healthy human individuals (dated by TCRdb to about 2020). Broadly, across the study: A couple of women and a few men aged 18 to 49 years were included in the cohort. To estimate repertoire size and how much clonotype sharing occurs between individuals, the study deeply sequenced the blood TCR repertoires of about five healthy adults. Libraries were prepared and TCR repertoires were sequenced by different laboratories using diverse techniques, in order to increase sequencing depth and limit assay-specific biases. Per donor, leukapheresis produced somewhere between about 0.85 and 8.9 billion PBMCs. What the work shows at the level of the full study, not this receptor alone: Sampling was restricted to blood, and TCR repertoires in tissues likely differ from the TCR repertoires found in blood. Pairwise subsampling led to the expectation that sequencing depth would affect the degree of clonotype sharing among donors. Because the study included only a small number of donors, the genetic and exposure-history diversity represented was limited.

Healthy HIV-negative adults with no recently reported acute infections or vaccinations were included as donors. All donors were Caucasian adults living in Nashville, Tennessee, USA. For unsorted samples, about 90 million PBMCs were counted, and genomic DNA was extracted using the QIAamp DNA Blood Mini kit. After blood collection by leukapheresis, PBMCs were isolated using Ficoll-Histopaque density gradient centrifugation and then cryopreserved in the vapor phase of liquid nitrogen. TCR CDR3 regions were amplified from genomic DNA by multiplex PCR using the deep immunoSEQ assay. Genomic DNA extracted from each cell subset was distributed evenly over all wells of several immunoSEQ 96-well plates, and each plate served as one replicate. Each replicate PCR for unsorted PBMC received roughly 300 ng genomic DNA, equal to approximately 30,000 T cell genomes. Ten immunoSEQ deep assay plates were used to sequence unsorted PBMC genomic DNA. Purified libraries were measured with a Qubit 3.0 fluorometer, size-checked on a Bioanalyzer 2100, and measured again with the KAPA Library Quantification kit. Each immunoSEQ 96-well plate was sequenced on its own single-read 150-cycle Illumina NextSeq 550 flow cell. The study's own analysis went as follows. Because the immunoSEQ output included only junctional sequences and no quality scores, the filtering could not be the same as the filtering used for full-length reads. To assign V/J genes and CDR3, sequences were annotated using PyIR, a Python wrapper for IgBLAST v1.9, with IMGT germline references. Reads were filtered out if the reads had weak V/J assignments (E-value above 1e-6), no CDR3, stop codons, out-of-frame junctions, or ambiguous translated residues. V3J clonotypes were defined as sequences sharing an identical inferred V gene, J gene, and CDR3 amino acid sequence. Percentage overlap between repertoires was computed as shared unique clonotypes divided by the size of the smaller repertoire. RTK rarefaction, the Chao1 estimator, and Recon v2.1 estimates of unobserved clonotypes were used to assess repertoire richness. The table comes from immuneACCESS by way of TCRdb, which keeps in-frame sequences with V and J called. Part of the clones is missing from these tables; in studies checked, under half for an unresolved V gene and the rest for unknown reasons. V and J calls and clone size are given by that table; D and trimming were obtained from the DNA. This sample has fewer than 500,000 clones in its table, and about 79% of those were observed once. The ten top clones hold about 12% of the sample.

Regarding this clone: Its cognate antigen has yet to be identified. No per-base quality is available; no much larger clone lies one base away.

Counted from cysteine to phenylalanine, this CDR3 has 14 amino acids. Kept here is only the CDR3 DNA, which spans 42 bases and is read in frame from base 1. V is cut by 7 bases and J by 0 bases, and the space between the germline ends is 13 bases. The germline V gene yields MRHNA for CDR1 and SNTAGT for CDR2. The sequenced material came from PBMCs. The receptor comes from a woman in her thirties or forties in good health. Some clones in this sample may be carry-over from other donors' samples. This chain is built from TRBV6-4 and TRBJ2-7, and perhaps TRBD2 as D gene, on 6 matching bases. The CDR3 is CASMVAEGSYEQYF. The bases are TGTGCCAGCATGGTAGCGGAAGGCTCCTACGAGCAGTACTTC.